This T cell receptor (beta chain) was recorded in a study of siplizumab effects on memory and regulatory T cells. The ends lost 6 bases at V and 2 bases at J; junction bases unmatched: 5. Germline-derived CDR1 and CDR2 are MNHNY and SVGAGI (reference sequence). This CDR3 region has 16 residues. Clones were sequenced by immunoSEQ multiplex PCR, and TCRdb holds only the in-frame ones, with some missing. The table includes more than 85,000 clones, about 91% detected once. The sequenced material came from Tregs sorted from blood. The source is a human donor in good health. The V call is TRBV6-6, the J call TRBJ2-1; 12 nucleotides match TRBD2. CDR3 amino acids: CASSKWTSGTYNEQFF. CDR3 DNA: TGTGCCAGCAGCAAATGGACTAGCGGGACCTACAATGAGCAGTTCTTC.